The sequence of this TCR beta chain was determined in a study of T cells after yellow fever vaccination. Overall study results and limits: Reappearance after the booster was observed for most primary-vaccination clones (about 96% CD4, about 86% CD8). There was a small share of clonotypes that showed up in both the CD4 and CD8 compartments. The study noted that FACS-sorted repertoires could contain abundant clonotypes contaminating from the bulk population.

They built TCR cDNA with 5'RACE template switching, a step that put in a universal primer site and UMIs. TCRdb re-called the 5' RACE reads with MiXCR, one entry per CDR3 protein. The sample gives about 130,000 distinct CDR3 sequences, about 8.4% of which show up once; 40% is in the top ten. This CDR3 region has 16 residues. V lost 2 bases and J lost 4; bases outside the gene matches: 6. The germline CDR1 and CDR2 sequences are SEHNR and FQNEAQ (reference sequence). In its sample, this clonotype was seen a few times. Its cognate antigen is unknown. This TCR was sampled from a man between 18 and 35 years old who received the YFV17D yellow fever vaccine. The sequencing here drew on CD8+ T cells sorted from PBMCs, taken on the day of the yellow fever booster vaccination. The chain recombines TRBV7-9 with TRBJ2-3, with 10 bases fitting TRBD1. In nucleotides, the CDR3 is TGTGCCAGCAGCTTACCCTGGGACAGGGGACCAGATACGCAGTATTTT. Translating gives CASSLPWDRGPDTQYF.